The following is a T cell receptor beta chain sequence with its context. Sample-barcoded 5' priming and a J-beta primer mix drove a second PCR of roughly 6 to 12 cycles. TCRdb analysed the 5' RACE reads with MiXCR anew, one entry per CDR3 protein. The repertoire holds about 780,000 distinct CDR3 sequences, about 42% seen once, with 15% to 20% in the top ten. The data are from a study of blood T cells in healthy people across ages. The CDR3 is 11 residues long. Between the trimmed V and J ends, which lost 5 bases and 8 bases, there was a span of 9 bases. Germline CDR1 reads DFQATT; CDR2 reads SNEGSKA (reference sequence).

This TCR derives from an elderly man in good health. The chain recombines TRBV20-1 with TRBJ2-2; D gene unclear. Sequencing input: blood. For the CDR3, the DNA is TGCAGTGCTGGAAGATTGGGGGAGCTGTTTTTT. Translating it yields CSAGRLGELFF.